What follows are 16 T cell receptor beta chains derived from one specimen sequenced in a study of cytomegalovirus exposure and HLA in healthy donors. Primers: 60 Vbeta forward and 13 Jbeta reverse. Clones were sequenced by immunoSEQ multiplex PCR, and TCRdb holds only the in-frame ones, with some missing. The data show tens of thousands of clones, 90% to 95% seen once. Sequenced input: PBMCs. The receptors were sampled from a woman aged 18-30 years in good health and CMV-seronegative.

The gene calls are TRBV7-3 and TRBJ2-7, with D possibly TRBD2 on 5 matching bases. Germline lookup yields CDR1 SGHTA and CDR2 FQGTGA. This CDR3 comprises 14 residues. V was trimmed by 4 bases and J by 10 bases, leaving 20 bases between them. The CDR3 reads CASSSGVRAGPQYF. The CDR3, as DNA: TGTGCCAGCAGCTCCGGAGTTCGGGCGGGCCCACAGTACTTC.

This clone has a handful of counts. The genes are TRBV28 and TRBJ2-5; 7 bases align to TRBD1. J lost 1 base, V lost 5 bases, and 10 bases had no gene match. This CDR3 region has 16 residues. The germline CDR1 and CDR2 sequences are MDHEN and SYDVKM. The DNA for the CDR3 is TGTGCCAGCAGTGATGCGACAGGGTATTTCCAAGAGACCCAGTACTTC. The encoded protein is CASSDATGYFQETQYF.

The chain couples TRBV11-2 to TRBJ2-2; maybe TRBD1 (5 bases). Between the trimmed V and J ends, which lost 0 bases and 5 bases, there was a span of 16 bases. Germline-derived CDR1 and CDR2 are SGHAT and FQNNGV. This CDR3 has 17 residues. As DNA, the CDR3 is TGTGCCAGCAGCTTAGATCGGATGGTCAGGGTGACCGGGGAGCTGTTTTTT. It translates to CASSLDRMVRVTGELFF.

This chain joins TRBV28 and TRBJ1-6, with 9 bases lining up with TRBD1. This CDR3 spans 16 amino acids. V trimming: 1 base; J trimming: 9 bases; junction bases outside the gene matches: 7. CDR1 is MDHEN and CDR2 is SYDVKM in the germline V gene. CDR3 DNA sequence: TGTGCCAGCAGTTTATCCACCACAGGGGGCAGTTCACCCCTCCACTTT. Encoded protein: CASSLSTTGGSSPLHF.

Points on this clone: At one end the junction does not follow the germline gene, possibly because of a read error. In DNA form, the CDR3 reads TGTTCCAGCAGCTTAGGGGGGCTGAGTCAGCCCCAGCATTTT. It yields the protein CSSSLGGLSQPQHF. This chain uses TRBV7-9 with TRBJ1-5; weak D call: TRBD1 (6 bases). Looked up from germline, CDR1 is SEHNR and CDR2 is FQNEAQ (reference sequence). This CDR3 spans 14 amino acids.

The rearrangement uses TRBV2 and TRBJ2-5, with 13 positions matching TRBD2. Germline V gives CDR1 SNHLY, CDR2 FYNNEI. CDR3 length equals 15 residues. With 6 bases clipped from V and 8 bases from J, the junction kept 9 bases outside the gene matches. CDR3 sequence reads: CASRPGLAGDGTQYF. CDR3 coding DNA: TGTGCCAGCAGACCCGGACTAGCGGGAGATGGTACCCAGTACTTC. Full variable domain (rest looked up from reference TRBV2 and TRBJ2-5): EPEVTQTPSHQVTQMGQEVILRCVPISNHLYFYWYRQILGQKVEFLVSFYNNEISEKSEIFDDQFSVERPDGSNFTLKIRSTKLEDSAMYFCASRPGLAGDGTQYFGPGTRLLVL.

This chain connects TRBV14 to TRBJ1-2, with TRBD1 matching over 8 bases. The V gene end was trimmed by 3 bases and the J gene end by 4 bases; junction bases not matched to a gene: 10. Germline CDR1 SGHDN, CDR2 FVKESK. This CDR3 spans 16 amino acids. CDR3 in DNA: TGTGCCAGCAGCCACCTTGCAGGGGGCGCCTCCTATGGCTACACCTTC. Amino acids: CASSHLAGGASYGYTF.

This sequence joins TRBV6-1 and TRBJ1-2, with TRBD1 matching 11 bases. Germline V lookup: CDR1 MNHNS, CDR2 SASEGT. This CDR3 spans 15 amino acids. Trimming took 6 bases from V and 4 from J; bases not matched to a gene: 7. In DNA, the CDR3 is TGTGCCAGCAGGGACAGGGGGCAGCGATTCTATGGCTACACCTTC. As protein: CASRDRGQRFYGYTF.

The chain is built from TRBV27 and TRBJ2-1; 7 positions agree with TRBD2. Germline V gene sequence: CDR1 MNHEY, CDR2 SMNVEV (reference sequence). The CDR3 contains 15 residues. Trimming took 3 bases from V and 2 from J; bases not matched to a gene: 4. The CDR3 here is CASSLSREAYNEQFF. The CDR3 coding sequence is TGTGCCAGCAGTTTGAGTCGGGAGGCCTACAATGAGCAGTTCTTC.

The chain combines TRBV5-1 with TRBJ2-5; 9 bases fit TRBD2. The J call may not be correct, given that the DNA end is closer to TRBJ2-7. The CDR3 consists of 16 residues. CDR1 and CDR2 (germline): SGHRS, YFSETQ. CDR3 nucleotide sequence: TGCGCCAGCAGCTTGGCCACGGGTAGCGGGAGTGGCGAGCAGTACTTC. Its protein product is CASSLATGSGSGEQYF.

The chain employs TRBV6-1 and TRBJ2-5; TRBD2 matches 8 bases. Germline values: CDR1 MNHNS, CDR2 SASEGT. The CDR3 spans 15 residues. The V and J ends lost 0 bases and 5 bases, in that order; junction bases with no gene match: 5. In nucleotides, the CDR3 is TGTGCCAGCAGTGAAGCAGGGACTAGAGGCGAGACCCAGTACTTC. It specifies CASSEAGTRGETQYF.

This chain connects TRBV16 to TRBJ1-5, with no clear D. Trimming stripped 0 bases from V and 6 bases from J, with 12 bases between. This CDR3 is 15 amino acids long. CDR1 KGHSY and CDR2 FQNENV come from the germline V gene. CDR3 DNA sequence: TGTGCCAGCAGCCAATCGAGCGGCCGCAGTCAGCCCCAGCATTTT. Translation: CASSQSSGRSQPQHF.

The chain links TRBV28 to TRBJ1-5, with D possibly matching TRBD1 (5 bases). V dropped 1 base and J dropped 4 bases, with 11 bases sitting between them. The CDR3 loop spans 15 amino acids. Germline V gene lookup returns CDR1 MDHEN and CDR2 SYDVKM. CDR3 region: CASSLFQGPNQPQHF. CDR3 sequence (DNA): TGTGCCAGCAGTTTATTCCAGGGCCCAAATCAGCCCCAGCATTTT.

The chain recombines TRBV6-6 with TRBJ2-1; 12 bases fit TRBD2. Germline CDR1 is MNHNY and CDR2 is SVGAGI (reference sequence). The CDR3 is 15 amino acids. The V and J ends lost 2 bases and 10 bases, in that order; junction bases with no gene match: 6. The CDR3 DNA reads as TGTGCCAGCAGTTACGAACTAGCGGGAGGATGGGAGCAGTTCTTC. It codes for CASSYELAGGWEQFF.

V and J are TRBV28 and TRBJ1-3; possible D gene TRBD1, 5 bases. Between the trimmed V and J ends, which lost 5 bases and 8 bases, there was a span of 19 bases. From germline, CDR1 is MDHEN and CDR2 SYDVKM. CDR3 size: 15 residues. In DNA, the CDR3 is TGTGCCAGCAGTGCCCTCGACAGACGGTCGGACACCATATATTTT. This gives the protein CASSALDRRSDTIYF. The full variable domain, in which reference TRBV28 and TRBJ1-3 provide the parts outside the CDR3, is DVKVTQSSRYLVKRTGEKVFLECVQDMDHENMFWYRQDPGLGLRLIYFSYDVKMKEKGDIPEGYSVSREKKERFSLILESASTNQTSMYLCASSALDRRSDTIYFGEGSWLTVV.

The rearrangement joins TRBV27 to TRBJ2-2; a weak D match, TRBD1 (6 bases). The V end was cut by 10 bases, the J end by 7 bases, with 16 bases between. CDR1 MNHEY and CDR2 SMNVEV come from the germline V gene (reference sequence). The CDR3 is 13 residues long. In DNA form, the CDR3 reads TGTGCCACCAGAGCCAGGGGAAACGGGGAGCTGTTTTTT. Amino acids: CATRARGNGELFF.